Reported below is one T cell receptor (beta chain). Given the absence of the conserved phenylalanine or tryptophan at the CDR3 end, a read error is likely. This sample's RNA came from whole unsorted tissue. The record originates from a study of tumor and adjacent non-tumor tissue in lung cancer. Study summary: The patients, about nine men and roughly 5 women, were roughly 31 to 80 with stage I to III disease.

The library came from three nested PCR rounds adapted from ARM-PCR protocols. One entry per CDR3 protein results from TCRdb running MiXCR on the multiplex PCR reads. The sample has about 93,000 distinct CDR3 sequences, 65% to 75% seen once. The CDR3 sequence is 15 residues long. Trimming left V 5 bases short and J 8 bases short, with 18 bases between. Germline V gene sequence: CDR1 MNHNY, CDR2 SVGAGI (reference sequence). Sequencing was carried out using lung tumor tissue. The receptor was derived from a man in his 60s with non-small cell lung cancer. The chain uses TRBV6-6 and TRBJ2-2; D unclear. CDR3 sequence reads: CASSVGGRAKGELFY. The CDR3 region has the DNA TGTGCCAGCAGTGTCGGCGGTAGGGCCAAAGGGGAGCTGTTTTAT.